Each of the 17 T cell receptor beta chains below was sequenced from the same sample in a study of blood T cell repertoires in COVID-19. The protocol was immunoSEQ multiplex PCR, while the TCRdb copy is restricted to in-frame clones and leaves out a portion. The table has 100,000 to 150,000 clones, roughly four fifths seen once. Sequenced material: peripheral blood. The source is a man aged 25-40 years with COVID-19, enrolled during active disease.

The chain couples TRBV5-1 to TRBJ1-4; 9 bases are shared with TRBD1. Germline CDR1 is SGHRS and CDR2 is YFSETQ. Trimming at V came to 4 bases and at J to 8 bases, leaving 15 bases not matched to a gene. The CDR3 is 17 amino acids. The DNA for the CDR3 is TGCGCCAGCAGCGCCGGGACAGGGTATCCATTTGAGGAAAAACTGTTTTTT. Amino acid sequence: CASSAGTGYPFEEKLFF.

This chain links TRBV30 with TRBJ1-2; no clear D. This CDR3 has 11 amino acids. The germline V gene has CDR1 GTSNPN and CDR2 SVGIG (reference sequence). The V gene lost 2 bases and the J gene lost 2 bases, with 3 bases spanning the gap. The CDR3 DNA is TGTGCCTGGAGTCCAAACTATGGCTACACCTTC. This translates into CAWSPNYGYTF.

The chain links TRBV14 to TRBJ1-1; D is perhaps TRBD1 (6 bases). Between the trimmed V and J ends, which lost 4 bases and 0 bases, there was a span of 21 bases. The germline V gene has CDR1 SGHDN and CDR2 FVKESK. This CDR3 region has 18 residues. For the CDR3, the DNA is TGTGCCAGCAGCCCGTTTGGGACACTTCTTCCTATGAACACTGAAGCTTTCTTT. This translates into CASSPFGTLLPMNTEAFF.

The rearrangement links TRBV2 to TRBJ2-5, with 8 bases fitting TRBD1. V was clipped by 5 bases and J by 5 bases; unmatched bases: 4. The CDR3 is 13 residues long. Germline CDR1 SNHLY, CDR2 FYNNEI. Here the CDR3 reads CASSLRGQETQYF. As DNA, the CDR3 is TGTGCCAGCAGTCTCAGGGGGCAGGAGACCCAGTACTTC.

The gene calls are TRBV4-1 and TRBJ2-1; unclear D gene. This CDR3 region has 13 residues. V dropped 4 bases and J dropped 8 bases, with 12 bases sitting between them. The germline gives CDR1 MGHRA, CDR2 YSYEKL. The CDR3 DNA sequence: TGCGCCAGCAGCCGCTTTGACAAGGATGAGCAGTTCTTC. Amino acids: CASSRFDKDEQFF.

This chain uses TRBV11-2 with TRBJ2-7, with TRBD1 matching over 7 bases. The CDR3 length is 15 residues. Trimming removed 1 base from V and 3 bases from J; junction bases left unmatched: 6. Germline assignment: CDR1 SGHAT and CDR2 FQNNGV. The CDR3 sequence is CASSLGSGQVYEQYF. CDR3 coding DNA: TGTGCCAGCAGCTTAGGGTCTGGACAGGTCTACGAGCAGTACTTC.

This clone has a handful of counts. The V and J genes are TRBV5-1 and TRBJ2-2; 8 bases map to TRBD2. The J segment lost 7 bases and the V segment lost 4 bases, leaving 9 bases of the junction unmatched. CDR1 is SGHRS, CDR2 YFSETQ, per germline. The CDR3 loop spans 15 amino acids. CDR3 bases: TGCGCCAGCAGCACCGAGACTAGCGAGAACGGGGAGCTGTTTTTT. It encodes CASSTETSENGELFF.

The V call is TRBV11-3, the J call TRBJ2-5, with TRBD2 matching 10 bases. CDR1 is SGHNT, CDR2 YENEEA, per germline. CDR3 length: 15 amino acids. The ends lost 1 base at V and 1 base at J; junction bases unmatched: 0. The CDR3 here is CASSLASGGQETQYF. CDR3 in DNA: TGTGCCAGCAGCTTAGCTAGCGGGGGCCAAGAGACCCAGTACTTC.

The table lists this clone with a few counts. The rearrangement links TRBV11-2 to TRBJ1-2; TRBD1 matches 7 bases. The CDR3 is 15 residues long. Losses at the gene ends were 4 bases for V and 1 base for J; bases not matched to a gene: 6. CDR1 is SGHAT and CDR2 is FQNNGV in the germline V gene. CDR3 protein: CASSSQGPRNYGYTF. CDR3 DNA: TGTGCCAGCAGCTCACAGGGGCCCCGTAACTATGGCTACACCTTC.

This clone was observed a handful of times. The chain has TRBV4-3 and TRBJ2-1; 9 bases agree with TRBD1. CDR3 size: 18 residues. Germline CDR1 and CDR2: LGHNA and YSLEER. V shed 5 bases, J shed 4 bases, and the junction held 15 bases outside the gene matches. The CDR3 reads CASSSEWDRVSGYNEQFF. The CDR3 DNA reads TGCGCCAGCAGCTCAGAATGGGACAGGGTGTCCGGTTACAATGAGCAGTTCTTC.

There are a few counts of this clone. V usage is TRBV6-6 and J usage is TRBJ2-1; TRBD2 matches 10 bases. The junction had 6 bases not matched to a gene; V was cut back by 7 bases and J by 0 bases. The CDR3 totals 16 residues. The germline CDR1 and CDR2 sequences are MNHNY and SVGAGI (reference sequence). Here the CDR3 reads CASIERGGLSYNEQFF. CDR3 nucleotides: TGTGCCAGCATTGAGCGGGGGGGCCTCTCCTACAATGAGCAGTTCTTC.

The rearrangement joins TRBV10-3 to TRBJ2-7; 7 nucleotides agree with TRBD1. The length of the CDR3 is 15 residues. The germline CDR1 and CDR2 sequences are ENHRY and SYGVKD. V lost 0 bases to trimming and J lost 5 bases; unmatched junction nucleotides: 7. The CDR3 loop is CAISESRGGINEQYF. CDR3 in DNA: TGTGCCATCAGTGAGTCACGAGGGGGCATAAACGAGCAGTACTTC.

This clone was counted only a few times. CDR3 loop: CASSRSGTVHEQYF. The DNA for the CDR3 is TGTGCCAGCAGCAGAAGCGGGACGGTCCACGAGCAGTACTTC. The chain couples TRBV3-1 (or the pseudogene TRBV3-2) to TRBJ2-7; 7 nucleotides agree with TRBD2. V was clipped by 5 bases and J by 5 bases; unmatched bases: 9. This CDR3 spans 14 amino acids. CDR1 is LGHDT, CDR2 YNNKEL, per germline (reference sequence).

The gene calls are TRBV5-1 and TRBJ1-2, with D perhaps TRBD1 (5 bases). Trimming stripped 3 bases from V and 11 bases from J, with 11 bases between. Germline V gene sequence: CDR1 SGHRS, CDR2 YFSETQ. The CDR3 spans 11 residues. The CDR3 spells CASSSPQGYTF. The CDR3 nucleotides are TGCGCCAGCAGCTCACCCCAGGGTTACACCTTC. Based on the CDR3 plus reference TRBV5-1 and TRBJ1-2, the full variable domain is KAGVTQTPRYLIKTRGQQVTLSCSPISGHRSVSWYQQTPGQGLQFLFEYFSETQRNKGNFPGRFSGRQFSNSRSEMNVSTLELGDSALYLCASSSPQGYTFGSGTRLTVV.

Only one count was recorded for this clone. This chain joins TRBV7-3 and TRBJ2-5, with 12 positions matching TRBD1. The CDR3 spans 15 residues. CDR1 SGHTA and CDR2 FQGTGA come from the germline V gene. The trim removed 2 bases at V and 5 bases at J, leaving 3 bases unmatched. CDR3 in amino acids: CASSLGTGGGETQYF. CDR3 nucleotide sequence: TGTGCCAGCAGCTTAGGGACAGGGGGCGGGGAGACCCAGTACTTC. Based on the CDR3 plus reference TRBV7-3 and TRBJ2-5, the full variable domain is GAGVSQTPSNKVTEKGKYVELRCDPISGHTALYWYRQSLGQGPEFLIYFQGTGAADDSGLPNDRFFAVRPEGSVSTLKIQRTERGDSAVYLCASSLGTGGGETQYFGPGTRLLVL.

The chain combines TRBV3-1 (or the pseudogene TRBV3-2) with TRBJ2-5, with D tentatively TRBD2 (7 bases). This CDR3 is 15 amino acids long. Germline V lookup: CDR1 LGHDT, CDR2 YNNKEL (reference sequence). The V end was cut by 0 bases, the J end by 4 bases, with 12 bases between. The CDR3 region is CASSQDYAGAETQYF. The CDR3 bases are TGTGCCAGCAGCCAAGATTACGCGGGGGCAGAGACCCAGTACTTC.

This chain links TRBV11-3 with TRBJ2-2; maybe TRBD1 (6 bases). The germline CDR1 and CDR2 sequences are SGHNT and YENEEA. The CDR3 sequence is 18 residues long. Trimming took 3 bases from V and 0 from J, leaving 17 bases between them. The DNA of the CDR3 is TGTGCCAGCAGCTTGTCCTTATTTAAGGGGGCGAACACCGGGGAGCTGTTTTTT. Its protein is CASSLSLFKGANTGELFF.